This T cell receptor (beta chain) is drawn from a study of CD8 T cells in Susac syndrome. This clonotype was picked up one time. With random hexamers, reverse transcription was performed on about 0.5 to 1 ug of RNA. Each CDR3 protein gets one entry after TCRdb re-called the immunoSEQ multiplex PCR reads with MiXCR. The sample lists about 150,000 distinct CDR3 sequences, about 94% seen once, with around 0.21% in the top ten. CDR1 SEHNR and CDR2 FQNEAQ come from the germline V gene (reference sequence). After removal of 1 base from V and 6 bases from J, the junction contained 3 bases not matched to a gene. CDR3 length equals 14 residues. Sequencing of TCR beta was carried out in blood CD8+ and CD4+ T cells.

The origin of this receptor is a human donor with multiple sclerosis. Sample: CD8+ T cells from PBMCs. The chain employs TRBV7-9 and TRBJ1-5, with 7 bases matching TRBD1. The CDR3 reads CASSLGTGAQPQHF. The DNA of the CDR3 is TGTGCCAGCAGCTTAGGGACAGGTGCTCAGCCCCAGCATTTT.